These 7 T cell receptor beta chains were all obtained from the same sample, sequenced in a study of monozygotic twins with inflammatory bowel disease. For each CDR3 protein, TCRdb gives one entry from its re-call of the 5' RACE reads, without DNA. The sample table includes more than 300,000 distinct CDR3 sequences. The sample comprised blood. These receptors were taken from a human donor with ulcerative colitis or Crohn's disease, or a healthy co-twin of an affected twin (not recorded which).

This chain uses TRBV7-8 with TRBJ1-2. Germline-derived CDR1 and CDR2 are SGHVS and FQNEAQ. CDR3 length: 13 amino acids. CDR3 residues: CASSERELYGYTF.

The J gene is TRBJ1-5, the V gene TRBV7-2. CDR1 and CDR2 from the germline V gene are SGHTA and FQGNSA. The CDR3 consists of 16 residues. The CDR3 reads CASGPGPFFSNQPQHF.

The chain couples TRBV12-3 or TRBV12-4 to TRBJ2-1; TCRdb selects TRBD1, and the lack of DNA leaves this call unchecked. CDR3 size: 16 residues. CDR3 region: CASTGGGSLSYNEQFF.

J is TRBJ2-5 and V is TRBV20-1; as DNA is missing, the TRBD2 call by TCRdb cannot be tested. The germline V gene encodes CDR1 DFQATT and CDR2 SNEGSKA (reference sequence). The CDR3 loop spans 14 amino acids. The CDR3 loop reads CSASPAGGQETQYF.

The chain uses TRBV7-9 and TRBJ2-2; TCRdb names TRBD2, which stays unverified in the absence of DNA. Germline CDR1 SEHNR, CDR2 FQNEAQ (reference sequence). This CDR3 region has 16 residues. CDR3 region: CASRKEGTMNTGELFF. Together with reference TRBV7-9 and TRBJ2-2, the CDR3 gives the full variable domain: DTGVSQNPRHKITKRGQNVTFRCDPISEHNRLYWYRQTLGQGPEFLTYFQNEAQLEKSRLLSDRFSAERPKGSFSTLEIQRTEQGDSAMYLCASRKEGTMNTGELFFGEGSRLTVL.

The chain carries TRBV28 and TRBJ2-5; the D gene TCRdb calls, TRBD1, cannot be checked with no DNA. The CDR3 is 15 residues long. The germline V gene encodes CDR1 MDHEN and CDR2 SYDVKM. The CDR3 protein is CASRLAPGTYETQYF.

The chain recombines TRBV5-4 with TRBJ1-1; TCRdb returns TRBD1, unconfirmable since there is no DNA. The CDR3 loop spans 14 amino acids. Per germline, CDR1 SGHNT and CDR2 YYREEE (reference sequence). CDR3: CASSLDMGALHAFF.